The clone carrying this TCR beta chain was counted once. The antigen remains undetermined. These data come from a study of OX40 agonist ivuxolimab in advanced cancers. Excluded were patients having autoimmune disease history or systemic immunosuppression. Study-level results: CD4+ T cells averaged fewer expanded clones than CD8+ T cells.

Sequencing was performed with immunoSEQ multiplex PCR; in TCRdb, only in-frame clones are kept and a portion is missing. The top ten hold 16% of the sample, which has tens of thousands of clones, around 87% seen once. The receptor comes from an adult with an advanced solid tumor such as melanoma, head and neck, liver or kidney cancer. Source: CD4+ or CD8+ T cells sorted from blood, taken in a trial of the OX40 agonist ivuxolimab.

CDR3 in amino acids: CASSDSPASGSLNTQYF. The DNA of the CDR3 is TGTGCCAGCAGTGACTCACCCGCTAGCGGGAGTTTGAATACGCAGTATTTT. V usage is TRBV6-4 and J usage is TRBJ2-3; 10 bases match TRBD2. V was pared by 0 bases and J by 7 bases, with 10 bases of the junction left unmatched. The CDR3 has 17 amino acids. Germline CDR1 is MRHNA and CDR2 is SNTAGT.